This TCR beta chain was documented in a study of blood T cell repertoires in COVID-19. At the level of the study: Both acute and convalescent COVID-19 samples were obtained from the United States, Italy and Spain.

This clone is a singleton in its sample. In the authors' methods: Estimates of nucleated cell counts were drawn from the amplification of reference gene primers. The protocol was immunoSEQ multiplex PCR, while the TCRdb copy is restricted to in-frame clones and leaves out a portion. V, J and clone size are those of that table, while D and trimming were read from the DNA. The top ten hold roughly 2% of the sample, which has more than 300,000 clones, roughly 86% seen once. Across about 22 US areas, participants ranged in age from roughly 18 to 95 years. This clonotype was obtained from a man aged 35 to 55 in a cohort exposed to, infected with or recovered from COVID-19 (not recorded which). Sample: PBMCs or T cells enriched from blood (not recorded which).

The CDR3: CASSSGLPAGELFF. The CDR3 DNA sequence: TGTGCCAGCAGCTCCGGACTCCCCGCCGGGGAGCTGTTTTTT. The J gene is TRBJ2-2, the V gene TRBV7-2, with D tentatively TRBD2 (5 bases). V was trimmed by 4 bases and J by 6 bases, leaving 12 bases between them. The V gene's germline CDR1 is SGHTA and CDR2 FQGNSA. There are 14 residues in the CDR3.